A selection of T cell receptor beta chains follows, all from one sample in a study of shared clonotypes between healthy human individuals. Some clones are missing from TCRdb's copy, which holds only in-frame ones; the method was immunoSEQ multiplex PCR. The sample lists about 490,000 clones; 76% were seen once. Sequences were obtained from PBMCs. These receptor sequences come from a woman aged 40 to 50 in good health. Some clones in this sample may be carry-over from other donors' samples. Both conserved end residues are part of each CDR3. The D gene is left open where the match is weak. Only some rows state a clone size, as once, few, many or a class for expanded clones.

v_call,d_call,j_call,clone_size,cdr3_nt,cdr3_aa
TRBV7-3,TRBD1,TRBJ2-1,-,TGTGCCAGCAGCCTAACCGGGGACAGAAGTTACAATGAGCAGTTCTTC,CASSLTGDRSYNEQFF
TRBV7-2,-,TRBJ1-1,-,TGTGCCAGCAGCCTCAGGGGGAACACTGAAGCTTTCTTT,CASSLRGNTEAFF
TRBV11-3,TRBD1,TRBJ2-7,many,TGTGCCAGCAGCTTAGCGGTGAGAACAGGGGGACTGGGGTCCTACGAGCAGTACTTC,CASSLAVRTGGLGSYEQYF
TRBV6-1,-,TRBJ2-3,-,TGTGCCAGCAGTGAATACGGAGCGGGCGGGGACACAGATACGCAGTATTTT,CASSEYGAGGDTDTQYF
TRBV25-1,-,TRBJ1-2,-,TGTGCCAGCGGTTACAAGGGGGACTACACCTTC,CASGYKGDYTF
TRBV4-2,-,TRBJ2-6,-,TGTGCCAGCAGCCAAGGGGACCCCTCTGGGGCCAACGTCCTGACTTTC,CASSQGDPSGANVLTF
TRBV6-6,-,TRBJ2-7,-,TGTGCCAGCAGTTACTCGTTTACGCAGTACTTC,CASSYSFTQYF
TRBV2,-,TRBJ1-1,-,TGTGCCAGCAGTCAACTTACCACGAACACTGAAGCTTTCTTT,CASSQLTTNTEAFF
TRBV29-1,-,TRBJ1-2,-,TGCAGCGTTGAAGCCCCATCGGGCTATGGCTACACCTTC,CSVEAPSGYGYTF
TRBV2,-,TRBJ1-1,-,TGTGCCAGCAGTATCAGGCCCGTTGAAGCTTTCTTT,CASSIRPVEAFF
TRBV19,-,TRBJ2-3,many,TGTGCCAGTAGTATAAAGTATAGCGCTAGCACAGATACGCAGTATTTT,CASSIKYSASTDTQYF
TRBV19,TRBD1,TRBJ2-7,-,TGTGCCAGTAGGGGCCCGGGGACAGGGACCTACGAGCAGTACTTC,CASRGPGTGTYEQYF
TRBV28,-,TRBJ2-7,-,TGTGCCAGCAGTTTGGGGACGTCCTACGAGCAGTACTTC,CASSLGTSYEQYF
TRBV28,TRBD1,TRBJ2-3,-,TGTGCCAGCAGTTCAGGGGGCAGCACAGATACGCAGTATTTT,CASSSGGSTDTQYF
TRBV5-1,-,TRBJ2-7,-,TGCGCCAGCAGCTTCGGGGTCTCCTACGAGCAGTACTTC,CASSFGVSYEQYF
TRBV11-2,TRBD2,TRBJ2-7,-,TGTGCCAGCAGCCCTAACCGACTAGCGGGACGCGAGCAGTACTTC,CASSPNRLAGREQYF
TRBV7-9,-,TRBJ1-1,few,TGTGCCAGCAGCTTGACCCTGAACACTGAAGCTTTCTTT,CASSLTLNTEAFF
TRBV30,-,TRBJ2-1,many,TGTGCCTGGAGTTCAGGGCTAAGCTCCTACAATGAGCAGTTCTTC,CAWSSGLSSYNEQFF
TRBV18,-,TRBJ1-5,once,TGTGCCAGCTCACCATCCCAGGCAGGGGGCAATCAGCCCCAGCATTTT,CASSPSQAGGNQPQHF
TRBV5-8,TRBD1,TRBJ2-5,-,TGTGCCAGCAGCTTGCCAGGGGGAGAGACCCAGTACTTC,CASSLPGGETQYF
TRBV5-4,-,TRBJ2-2,-,TGTGCCAGCAGCTTTGATCGGGGCGGCGCGAACACCGGGGAGCTGTTTTTT,CASSFDRGGANTGELFF
TRBV18,TRBD1,TRBJ1-4,-,TGTGCCAGCCCACCCAGGTCAGGGGGGACTGAAAAACTGTTTTTT,CASPPRSGGTEKLFF
TRBV6-5,TRBD2,TRBJ2-2,few,TGTGCCAGCAGTTACAGGGGCGGGAGGGCCGGGGAGCTGTTTTTT,CASSYRGGRAGELFF
TRBV2,-,TRBJ1-3,-,TGTGCCAGCAGTGAGGGAGGAAACACCATATATTTT,CASSEGGNTIYF
TRBV30,-,TRBJ1-1,few,TGTGCCTGGAGTGCCGGATTAGGAGTCGGCACTGAAGCTTTCTTT,CAWSAGLGVGTEAFF
TRBV30,TRBD2,TRBJ2-1,-,TGTGCCTGGAGTATGGGACTAGGAGATGCCTACAATGAGCAGTTCTTC,CAWSMGLGDAYNEQFF
TRBV7-3,-,TRBJ2-3,-,TGTGCCAGCAGCCACGGACAGACCACAGATACGCAGTATTTT,CASSHGQTTDTQYF
TRBV30,TRBD2,TRBJ2-3,-,TGTGCCTGGAGTGTAGCTTGGCTAGCGGGAGGTTTAGATACGCAGTATTTT,CAWSVAWLAGGLDTQYF
TRBV6-5,-,TRBJ2-3,-,TGTGCCAGCAGTTGGCTAGCGTCTGGCACAGATACGCAGTATTTT,CASSWLASGTDTQYF
TRBV11-2,-,TRBJ1-1,-,TGTGCCAGCAGCCGGGACACAACGAACACTGAAGCTTTCTTT,CASSRDTTNTEAFF
TRBV11-2,-,TRBJ2-5,once,TGTGCCAGCAGCTTACCCCTTAACCAGGAGACCCAGTACTTC,CASSLPLNQETQYF
TRBV27,-,TRBJ2-7,-,TGTGCCAGCAGTAAGGGCAGGTCGCAGCCCGGCTTCTACGAGCAGTACTTC,CASSKGRSQPGFYEQYF
TRBV25-1,TRBD1,TRBJ2-7,many,TGTGCCAGCGGGACAGGGACCTACGAGCAGTACTTC,CASGTGTYEQYF
TRBV28,-,TRBJ2-5,-,TGTGCCACCACCCTAGAAGAGACCCAGTACTTC,CATTLEETQYF
TRBV29-1,TRBD1,TRBJ1-1,-,TGCAGCGTGGCCAGGGGGGTCGTCACTGAAGCTTTCTTT,CSVARGVVTEAFF
TRBV5-1,TRBD2,TRBJ2-7,-,TGCGCCAGCAGACTAGCGGGGTCCTACGAGCAGTACTTC,CASRLAGSYEQYF
TRBV5-6,-,TRBJ2-1,-,TGTGCCAGCAACCGAAGGTCGAATGAGCAGTTCTTC,CASNRRSNEQFF
TRBV20-1,-,TRBJ1-1,-,TGCAGTGCTGTAAAAACTGAAGCTTTCTTT,CSAVKTEAFF
TRBV4-2,-,TRBJ1-5,-,TGTGCCAGCAGCCAAGAGAGGGATCAGCCCCAGCATTTT,CASSQERDQPQHF
TRBV7-2,-,TRBJ2-2,-,TGTGCCAGCAGCTTTGGGGGAGCTCAAGCGAACACCGGGGAGCTGTTTTTT,CASSFGGAQANTGELFF
TRBV11-1,-,TRBJ2-7,-,TGTGCCAGCAGCTTAGAAATCCTCGGCGAGCAGTACTTC,CASSLEILGEQYF
TRBV2,-,TRBJ1-2,-,TGTGCCAGCAGTGAAGCTCCGGGTACGGGATATGGCTACACCTTC,CASSEAPGTGYGYTF
TRBV6-1,TRBD2,TRBJ2-5,-,TGTGCCAGCAGGGAGGGAGGGACGGAGACCCAGTACTTC,CASREGGTETQYF
TRBV9,-,TRBJ1-1,-,TGTGCCAGCAGCGTAGCCGGCCCCCCGAACACTGAAGCTTTCTTT,CASSVAGPPNTEAFF
TRBV6-1,-,TRBJ2-7,-,TGTGCCAGCACTAGGGGTCTAGCATCCTACGAGCAGTACTTC,CASTRGLASYEQYF
TRBV2,TRBD2,TRBJ2-1,-,TGTGCCAGCATGCTAGCGGGGAATGAGCAGTTCTTC,CASMLAGNEQFF
TRBV6-1,-,TRBJ1-5,-,TGTGCCAGCAGTGAACTCTGGCAGGGTGAGGGTCAGCCCCAGCATTTT,CASSELWQGEGQPQHF
TRBV5-1,TRBD2,TRBJ2-7,-,TGCGCCAGCAGCTTGGTTGGGGGGGATGCCTACGAGCAGTACTTC,CASSLVGGDAYEQYF
TRBV28,-,TRBJ2-7,-,TGTGCCAGCAGTTTGGGACTTATGTTTTACGAGCAGTACTTC,CASSLGLMFYEQYF
TRBV19,TRBD1,TRBJ1-5,-,TGTGCCAGTAGTATAGAGGGGACAGGGGGAGGACAGCCCCAGCATTTT,CASSIEGTGGGQPQHF
TRBV7-2,TRBD2,TRBJ2-1,-,TGTGCCAGCAGCCTAAGCGGGAGCTCCTACAATGAGCAGTTCTTC,CASSLSGSSYNEQFF
TRBV5-6,-,TRBJ1-1,-,TGTGCCAGCAGCTTATACAGGGTGGACACTGAAGCTTTCTTT,CASSLYRVDTEAFF
TRBV5-6,TRBD1,TRBJ2-5,-,TGTGCCAGCAGCTTGTTCTACAGGGGGCCGGAAGAGACCCAGTACTTC,CASSLFYRGPEETQYF